The 3 T cell receptor beta chains below were found in one sample sequenced in a study of blood T cell repertoires in COVID-19. The assay was immunoSEQ multiplex PCR, and TCRdb's table has in-frame clones only and misses some. This table holds approximately 69,000 clones, approximately 80% found once. Material: peripheral blood. These receptors all come from a man aged 45-60 years with COVID-19, enrolled during active disease.

This clone was detected only a few times. CDR3 residues: CASSPYRVGEKLFF. Written as DNA, the CDR3 is TGTGCCAGCAGCCCCTACAGGGTCGGTGAAAAACTGTTTTTT. This chain links TRBV13 with TRBJ1-4; possible D gene TRBD1, 6 bases. The CDR3 consists of 14 residues. Trimming took off 5 bases at V and 7 bases at J, with 14 bases between the two ends. Germline V lookup: CDR1 PRHDT, CDR2 FYEKMQ (reference sequence).

This clone was picked up one time. V and J are TRBV21-1 and TRBJ2-1; the table assigns TRBD2, which was not confirmed against the DNA. TRBV21-1 has pseudogene status. CDR3 length: 11 amino acids. The DNA of the CDR3 is TGTGCCAGCTCCCGGGGGAATGAGCAGTTCTTC. Its translation is CASSRGNEQFF.

The CDR3 region is CASSVEAGNSPLHF. CDR3 nucleotide sequence: TGTGCCAGCAGCGTAGAAGCGGGAAATTCACCCCTCCACTTT. The chain combines TRBV9 with TRBJ1-6; D unresolved. With 0 bases removed from V and 7 bases from J, the gap between germline ends came to 8 bases. The CDR3 loop spans 14 amino acids. Germline V CDR1 and CDR2: SGDLS, YYNGEE.